This note documents a single T cell receptor beta chain sequence. TCRdb keeps only in-frame clones here, not all; method: immunoSEQ multiplex PCR. The table includes around 480,000 clones, approximately 88% detected once. Patients in Seattle were enrolled during active infection, then followed longitudinally. The data belong to a study of blood T cell repertoires in COVID-19. At the level of the study: The samples span acute and convalescent COVID-19 from the United States, Italy and Spain. T cells, B-cell-depleted T cells, or PBMCs provided the cDNA or gDNA that served as material.

The sample was peripheral blood. The sequence was collected from a woman in her forties or fifties with COVID-19, enrolled during active disease.

The CDR3 nucleotides read TGTGCCACCAGCCTGTCAGTACAAGAGACCCAGTACTTC. This sequence encodes CATSLSVQETQYF. The chain combines TRBV15 with TRBJ2-5; D remains unclear. CDR1 LNHNV and CDR2 YYDKDF come from the germline V gene (reference sequence). The CDR3 has 13 residues. Trimming shortened V by 5 bases and J by 2 bases, and 9 bases separated the two germline ends. Looking up the rest from reference TRBV15 and TRBJ2-5 gives the full variable domain: DAMVIQNPRYQVTQFGKPVTLSCSQTLNHNVMYWYQQKSSQAPKLLFHYYDKDFNNEADTPDNFQSRRPNTSFCFLDIRSPGLGDTAMYLCATSLSVQETQYFGPGTRLLVL.